Reported below is one T cell receptor (beta chain). The antigen remains unidentified. The data belong to a study of OX40 agonist ivuxolimab in advanced cancers. Regarding the study as a whole: Clonal expansion by week 6 occurred in CD4+ and CD8+ blood T cells (at 0.1 to 3.0 mg/kg).

Germline-derived CDR1 and CDR2 are SEHNR and FQNEAQ (reference sequence). This CDR3 spans 17 amino acids. V lost 5 bases and J 5 bases, leaving 22 bases between the germline ends. Sequencing used immunoSEQ multiplex PCR; TCRdb keeps in-frame clones, though not all of them. The data hold roughly 40,000 clones, with approximately 84% observed a single time. Sequenced material: CD4+ or CD8+ T cells sorted from blood, taken in a trial of the OX40 agonist ivuxolimab. This receptor was taken from an adult with an advanced solid tumor such as melanoma, head and neck, liver or kidney cancer. This chain joins TRBV7-9 and TRBJ2-1, with D perhaps TRBD1 (5 bases). The CDR3 region is CASSQLPAEGANNEQFF. CDR3 bases: TGTGCCAGCAGCCAACTTCCGGCCGAAGGGGCGAACAATGAGCAGTTCTTC.